The 10 T cell receptor beta chains reported below all come from one sample, sequenced in a study of shared clonotypes between healthy human individuals. Terminally differentiated effector memory CD45RA+ cells were excluded from the naive CD8 cells, which were CD45RO-negative and positively selected for CCR7. TCRdb's copy holds only in-frame clones and misses some; the assay was immunoSEQ multiplex PCR. The profile covers 1.5 million to 2.5 million clones, with 85% to 95% appearing a single time and approximately 1% taken by the ten largest. Sequenced material: naive CD8+ T cells sorted from blood. These receptors all stem from a man in his late teens or twenties in good health.

The chain carries TRBV6-1 and TRBJ2-7; the D is unclear. The CDR3 consists of 15 residues. The germline CDR1 and CDR2 sequences are MNHNS and SASEGT. The V and J ends lost 1 base and 2 bases respectively, with 12 bases between them. CDR3 in amino acids: CASSEGLEGPYEQYF. DNA of the CDR3: TGTGCCAGCAGTGAAGGCCTCGAAGGTCCCTACGAGCAGTACTTC.

The chain employs TRBV7-8 and TRBJ2-1, with 11 nucleotides matching TRBD2. Germline V gene sequence: CDR1 SGHVS, CDR2 FQNEAQ. This CDR3 has 15 residues. J was trimmed by 8 bases and V by 1 base; bases with no gene match: 4. DNA of the CDR3: TGTGCCAGCAGCTTAGATAGCGGGGGGGCCTATGAGCAGTTCTTC. Its translation: CASSLDSGGAYEQFF.

The CDR3 protein is CASSLKLAANEQFF. The CDR3, as DNA: TGTGCCAGCAGCTTAAAACTAGCGGCCAATGAGCAGTTCTTC. This chain joins TRBV13 and TRBJ2-1; 8 bases fit TRBD2. Germline V CDR1 and CDR2: PRHDT, FYEKMQ (reference sequence). The CDR3 is 14 amino acids. Losses at the gene ends were 2 bases for V and 6 bases for J; bases not matched to a gene: 3.

The chain couples TRBV2 to TRBJ2-7, with D perhaps assigned TRBD1 or TRBD2 (5 bases each). The germline CDR1 and CDR2 sequences are SNHLY and FYNNEI. This CDR3 has 13 residues. V was clipped by 10 bases and J by 1 base, with 14 bases between them. In DNA form, the CDR3 reads TGTGCCACCGAGGGGCAGGGATCCTACGAGCAGTACTTC. Translating it yields CATEGQGSYEQYF. Full variable domain (rest looked up from reference TRBV2 and TRBJ2-7): EPEVTQTPSHQVTQMGQEVILRCVPISNHLYFYWYRQILGQKVEFLVSFYNNEISEKSEIFDDQFSVERPDGSNFTLKIRSTKLEDSAMYFCATEGQGSYEQYFGPGTRLTVT.

The chain combines TRBV19 with TRBJ2-7, with D tentatively TRBD2 (5 bases). CDR1 LNHDA and CDR2 SQIVND come from the germline V gene (reference sequence). The ends were cut back, 1 base at V and 3 bases at J, with 10 bases in the middle. The CDR3 spans 14 residues. CDR3 coding DNA: TGTGCCAGTAGTATAGGAGGGCTTGGCTACGAGCAGTACTTC. Translating gives CASSIGGLGYEQYF.

The chain couples TRBV27 to TRBJ2-5; D is ambiguous. This CDR3 has 13 amino acids. Germline CDR1 is MNHEY and CDR2 is SMNVEV (reference sequence). The V end lost 2 bases, the J end lost 3 bases, and 7 bases lay between the germline ends. CDR3 sequence: CASSLGTEETQYF. CDR3 DNA: TGTGCCAGCAGTTTAGGTACTGAAGAGACCCAGTACTTC.

This clone appeared a few times. CDR3 in amino acids: CASEGYGYTF. CDR3 DNA: TGTGCCAGCGAGGGGTATGGCTACACCTTC. The chain is built from TRBV2 and TRBJ1-2; tentatively, D is TRBD1 (5 bases). The CDR3 runs to 10 residues. Trimming took 8 bases from V and 5 from J, leaving 6 bases between them. The germline CDR1 and CDR2 sequences are SNHLY and FYNNEI.

The V and J genes are TRBV5-4 and TRBJ2-1, with a weak D call TRBD1 (5 bases). Germline CDR1 and CDR2: SGHNT and YYREEE (reference sequence). V was clipped by 2 bases and J by 1 base, with 10 bases between them. The CDR3 consists of 15 residues. The CDR3 loop reads CASSLRAGSYNEQFF. The CDR3 DNA is TGTGCCAGCAGCTTAAGGGCAGGGTCCTACAATGAGCAGTTCTTC.

This clone appeared a few times. The chain links TRBV27 to TRBJ2-5; 13 bases line up with TRBD2. This CDR3 is 14 amino acids long. V shed 6 bases, J shed 5 bases, and the junction held 3 bases outside the gene matches. CDR1 and CDR2 from the germline V gene are MNHEY and SMNVEV (reference sequence). CDR3 residues: CASRLAGGPETQYF. The CDR3 DNA is TGTGCCAGCAGACTAGCGGGGGGGCCCGAGACCCAGTACTTC.

The V call is TRBV9, the J call TRBJ2-1, with D tentatively TRBD2 (5 bases). Germline CDR1 reads SGDLS; CDR2 reads YYNGEE. Trimming removed 2 bases at V and 3 bases at J, with 12 bases between. This CDR3 is built from 15 residues. The CDR3 sequence is CASSVEGRDYNEQFF. The DNA of the CDR3 is TGTGCCAGCAGCGTCGAGGGAAGAGACTACAATGAGCAGTTCTTC.